What follows describes a single T cell receptor (beta chain). The antigen this receptor binds is unknown. No much larger clonotype is one base removed from it; base qualities were not supplied. The sample is drawn from a study of beta chain features in type 1 diabetes (dated by TCRdb to 2017 to 2018). As for the study more broadly: No differences in mean age, gender distribution, total cell number or subset yield were found between patients and healthy donors. A total of 107,917,701 sorted cells were examined across all samples, and the number of cells per subset was strongly correlated with RNA yield. The study compared the TCRB repertoires of sorted circulating CD4+ T cell subsets in recently diagnosed type 1 diabetes patients with those in matched healthy donors. Regulatory and stem cell-like memory subsets were isolated from only 8 patients and roughly 8 healthy donors, whereas naive and central memory subsets came from all 30 or so donors. The full study reports these points: Fewer insertions and more nucleotide deletions at VDJ recombination sites were observed in patients with type 1 diabetes, implying thymic rearrangement abnormalities. Type 1 diabetes patients showed a moderate but significant shortening of TCRB CDR3 length in all four CD4+ subsets. Because small numbers of individuals were included in the HLA sub-analyses, any influence of HLA type on TCRB rearrangement was left unresolved. Sequencing cDNA rather than genomic DNA could over-represent highly expressing activated cells, although activation and CD3 levels did not differ between groups. Shorter templates might be favored by PCR, yet because patient and control samples were amplified and corrected together, any such skew would affect both groups equally. Naive, central memory and regulatory TCRB repertoires appeared to be more similar among patients than among healthy donors.

From each donor, a single peripheral blood sample of about 110 mL on average was drawn into heparinised tubes. Naive, central memory, regulatory and stem cell-like memory CD4+ T cells were sorted on a BD FACSAria II using a panel including CD45RO, CCR7, CD25, CD127, CD95 and CD27. A purity above 95% was achieved for all sorted populations. PBMCs were isolated right away by Lymphoprep density gradient centrifugation and were stained directly, without culture. Samples were stained and sorted in pairs, with one healthy donor and one patient per experiment, so that batch effects were minimized. The High Capacity cDNA Reverse Transcription Kit was used to reverse transcribe all of the isolated RNA, meaning that expressed TCRB transcripts were what got sequenced. Naive, central memory and regulatory T cell samples underwent deep immunoSEQ sequencing, averaging about 3.5 million total reads per sample. Sorted cells were lysed in RLT buffer and RNA was extracted with DNase-treated RNeasy Micro or Mini kits, depending on cell number. To prevent cross-contamination, every cell subset was processed on its own, while patient and healthy donor samples were processed together. Using the immunoSEQ multiplex PCR, TCRB sequences were amplified from cDNA into 87-bp fragments spanning the CDR3 region. Sequencing of the amplicons was performed on the Illumina HiSeq platform. For the original study's pipeline: Synthetic template baselines were used to correct PCR bias computationally, reads within Hamming distance 2 were collapsed together, and singletons that could not be merged were discarded. By aligning reads against IMGT, V, D and J genes, CDR3 length, and insertions or deletions at six rearrangement sites were assigned. Clonotype counts were normalized to sorted cell number within each subset before computing true diversity and Gini coefficients with the tcR R package. The overlap coefficient, calculated on TCRB nucleotide sequences, was used to measure repertoire sharing. Out-of-frame TCRB sequences from naive cells were analyzed to stand in for the pre-selection repertoire. TCRdb carries this immuneACCESS record with in-frame sequences only. Its versions omit some clonotypes, under half of them owing to an unresolved V gene in the studies checked, with the rest unexplained. That table furnishes V, J and clone size, whereas the DNA furnished D and trimming. The sample table contains about 240,000 clones; only one count was recorded for approximately 15% of them. The ten largest account for roughly 0.019% of the sample.

CDR3 length: 13 amino acids, cysteine to phenylalanine. Only the CDR3 portion is preserved as DNA: 39 bases, with reading frame beginning at the first base. CDR1 ENHRY and CDR2 SYGVKD are derived from the germline V gene. Between the V and J ends, shortened by 4 bases and 6 bases respectively, the junction contains 12 bases. This clonotype was obtained from a man younger than 40 with type 1 diabetes. The sample was naive CD4+ T cells from blood. The cell subset or site label of this sample denotes: true naive CD4+ T cells. The chain is encoded by TRBV10-3 joined to TRBJ1-2, with a tentative D gene TRBD1 over 5 matching bases. The CDR3 protein sequence reads: CAISAVLQDGYTF. DNA sequence: TGTGCCATCAGTGCGGTCTTACAGGATGGCTACACCTTC.